This T cell receptor (beta chain) was captured by sequencing in a study of PD-L1 blockade in urothelial cancer. Study-wide context: Most patients, twenty-five of 29, were males with bladder-origin cancer.

Study-wide findings and caveats: Durable-benefit patients expanded tumor-associated blood clones more at 3 weeks.

Produced via immunoSEQ multiplex PCR; TCRdb's table is partial and in-frame only. The data contain about 56,000 clones, 65% to 90% of them singletons. Noted time point: pretreatment peripheral blood. Diagnoses among patients were locally advanced or metastatic urothelial carcinoma. About this clone: Its specificity is unknown.

Trimming pared 6 bases from V and 1 base from J, leaving 15 bases between. CDR1 is MNHEY and CDR2 is SMNVEV in the germline V gene (reference sequence). The CDR3 loop spans 16 amino acids. The V call is TRBV27, the J call TRBJ2-2, with TRBD2 as a possible D gene (6 bases). Sequences were derived from PBMCs, sampled around atezolizumab (anti-PD-L1) treatment. The clonotype originates from an older man with urothelial cancer. For the CDR3, the DNA is TGTGCCAGCAGCCCGGAGGAGGGGCGGAACACCGGGGAGCTGTTTTTT. As protein: CASSPEEGRNTGELFF.